This T cell receptor beta chain derives from a study of graft-versus-host responses after intestinal transplantation. Across the whole study: The study gave all recipients anti-thymocyte globulin induction, then tacrolimus and steroids for about 3 years.

This clone was seen a single time. Its antigen is unknown. This CDR3 comprises 13 residues. Germline CDR1 reads MNHEY; CDR2 reads SVGAGI. With V trimmed by 7 bases and J by 6 bases, 8 bases remained unmatched. Intraepithelial and lamina propria lymphocytes were freed from processed graft tissue. The repertoire was sequenced with immunoSEQ multiplex PCR; TCRdb's copy has only in-frame clones and lacks some. Of about 6,000 clones in the sample, about 80% were seen once. Study observations and caveats: Early HvG declines after transplant were associated with peak circulating GvH clone levels. Graft-versus-host to host-versus-graft clonal ratios in allografts were high in patients with graft-donor T cell macrochimerism. Marrow from the recipient contained GvH clones, some of which had appeared first in ileum or blood.

The source was ileum tissue, collected 220 to 240 days after intestinal transplant. This chain connects TRBV6-5 to TRBJ1-2, with 7 bases lining up with TRBD1. The TCR was taken from a human patient who received an intestinal transplant, so some T cells may come from the graft donor. The CDR3 coding sequence is TGTGCCAGCACTTTGACAGGGATTCATGGCTACACCTTC. It translates to CASTLTGIHGYTF.